This T cell receptor (beta chain) was sequenced during a study of T cell responses to AZD1222 COVID-19 vaccine. Sequenced by immunoSEQ multiplex PCR; TCRdb stores in-frame clones only, minus some. The sample includes tens of thousands of clones, roughly nine tenths of them seen just once. V was trimmed by 2 bases and J by 6 bases, leaving 9 bases between them. The CDR3 runs to 13 residues. CDR1 and CDR2 (germline): SGHNT, YYREEE (reference sequence). As regards this clone: Antigen: not known.

General study findings and limits: There were vaccine-associated CD4 TCRs across spike, dominant at 160-218 and 743-854. Baseline antibody screening turned up just six seropositive AZD1222 recipients. Sampling captured repertoires only after the peak T cell response. Spike-specific TCRs gained breadth and depth after people received two AZD1222 doses.

This receptor was identified in an adult who received the AZD1222 COVID-19 vaccine. The rearrangement uses TRBV5-4 and TRBJ2-4; D may be TRBD1 or TRBD2 (5 bases each). Sample: peripheral blood, taken 28 days after the second AZD1222 dose. The CDR3: CASSLTGTNIQYF. Written as DNA, the CDR3 is TGTGCCAGCAGCTTAACCGGGACAAACATTCAGTACTTC.